A single sample is the source of the 10 T cell receptor beta chains below, sequenced in a study of cytomegalovirus exposure and HLA in healthy donors. Primers included in the PCR were 60 Vbeta and 13 Jbeta primers. TCRdb's copy holds only in-frame clones and misses some; the assay was immunoSEQ multiplex PCR. The profile shows under 200,000 clones, roughly 90% of them singletons. The sequenced material came from PBMCs. These TCRs come from a woman in her 30s in good health and CMV-seronegative.

The CDR3: CAISSRTGQENGELFF. In DNA form, the CDR3 reads TGTGCCATCAGTTCACGGACAGGGCAAGAAAACGGGGAGCTGTTTTTT. The chain carries TRBV10-3 and TRBJ2-2, with 8 bases lining up with TRBD1. This CDR3 region has 16 residues. V dropped 5 bases and J dropped 7; count of bases not matched to a gene: 12. Germline CDR1 reads ENHRY; CDR2 reads SYGVKD.

The chain joins TRBV28 to TRBJ2-7; tentatively, D is TRBD1 (6 bases). V was shortened by 7 bases and J by 3 bases, with 16 bases between the two germline ends. The CDR3 loop spans 14 amino acids. Germline CDR1 reads MDHEN; CDR2 reads SYDVKM. CDR3 nucleotides: TGTGCCAGCACCCGACTGGGGACACACTACGAGCAGTACTTC. Its protein is CASTRLGTHYEQYF.

The chain combines TRBV5-4 with TRBJ2-2, with 7 bases aligning to TRBD1. Losses at the gene ends were 1 base for V and 6 bases for J; bases not matched to a gene: 6. This CDR3 is built from 15 residues. Germline V lookup: CDR1 SGHNT, CDR2 YYREEE (reference sequence). CDR3 loop: CASSLPEQGAGELFF. In DNA form, the CDR3 reads TGTGCCAGCAGCTTGCCCGAGCAGGGGGCCGGGGAGCTGTTTTTT.

The chain uses TRBV4-2 and TRBJ2-3, with 7 bases aligning to TRBD2. V was clipped by 5 bases and J by 4 bases; unmatched bases: 6. The length of the CDR3 is 14 residues. Germline values: CDR1 LGHNA, CDR2 YNFKEQ. The CDR3 bases are TGTGCCAGCAGCAGGGCGGGAGACCCAGATACGCAGTATTTT. This codes for CASSRAGDPDTQYF.

The V call is TRBV6-1, the J call TRBJ2-7; 10 nucleotides line up with TRBD1. J lost 2 bases, V lost 6 bases, and 7 bases had no gene match. The CDR3 has 15 amino acids. Germline V gene sequence: CDR1 MNHNS, CDR2 SASEGT. The CDR3 nucleotides are TGTGCCAGCAGAGACCCGGGACAGGGGACCTACGAGCAGTACTTC. Its protein product is CASRDPGQGTYEQYF.

This chain connects TRBV2 to TRBJ1-3; D unclear. V lost 0 bases, J lost 0 bases, and 9 bases lay in between. Germline loops: CDR1 SNHLY, CDR2 FYNNEI. The CDR3 is made up of 16 amino acids. CDR3 coding DNA: TGTGCCAGCAGTGAAGCGCTGGAGTTCTCTGGAAACACCATATATTTT. Translated: CASSEALEFSGNTIYF.

V is TRBV5-6 and J is TRBJ2-3; 7 bases agree with TRBD2. The CDR3 covers 14 residues. The V gene end was trimmed by 0 bases and the J gene end by 4 bases; junction bases not matched to a gene: 2. Germline values: CDR1 SGHDT, CDR2 YYEEEE. The CDR3 loop reads CASSLGGRADTQYF. CDR3 nucleotides: TGTGCCAGCAGCTTGGGAGGGAGGGCAGATACGCAGTATTTT.

In this sample, this clone turned up a few times. The chain has TRBV28 and TRBJ2-7; D gene unclear. V lost 5 bases, J lost 3 bases, and 2 bases lay in between. Germline V CDR1 and CDR2: MDHEN, SYDVKM. CDR3 length: 10 residues. The CDR3 protein is CASSHYEQYF. The CDR3 DNA reads TGTGCCAGCAGTCACTACGAGCAGTACTTC.

This chain joins TRBV28 and TRBJ1-5, with D possibly matching TRBD1 (5 bases). V lost 4 bases, J lost 4 bases, and 11 bases lay in between. The CDR3 contains 14 residues. Per the germline V gene, CDR1 is MDHEN and CDR2 is SYDVKM. The CDR3 nucleotides read TGTGCCAGCAGTTCTGGGGGGAGAAATCAGCCCCAGCATTTT. Translation: CASSSGGRNQPQHF.

The rearrangement links TRBV29-1 to TRBJ2-2; 7 bases align to TRBD1. V was clipped by 6 bases and J by 7 bases; unmatched bases: 8. The V gene's germline CDR1 is SQVTM and CDR2 ANQGSEA. The CDR3 covers 13 residues. This CDR3 is CSVRTGDHGELFF. In nucleotides, the CDR3 is TGCAGCGTCCGAACAGGGGATCACGGGGAGCTGTTTTTT.